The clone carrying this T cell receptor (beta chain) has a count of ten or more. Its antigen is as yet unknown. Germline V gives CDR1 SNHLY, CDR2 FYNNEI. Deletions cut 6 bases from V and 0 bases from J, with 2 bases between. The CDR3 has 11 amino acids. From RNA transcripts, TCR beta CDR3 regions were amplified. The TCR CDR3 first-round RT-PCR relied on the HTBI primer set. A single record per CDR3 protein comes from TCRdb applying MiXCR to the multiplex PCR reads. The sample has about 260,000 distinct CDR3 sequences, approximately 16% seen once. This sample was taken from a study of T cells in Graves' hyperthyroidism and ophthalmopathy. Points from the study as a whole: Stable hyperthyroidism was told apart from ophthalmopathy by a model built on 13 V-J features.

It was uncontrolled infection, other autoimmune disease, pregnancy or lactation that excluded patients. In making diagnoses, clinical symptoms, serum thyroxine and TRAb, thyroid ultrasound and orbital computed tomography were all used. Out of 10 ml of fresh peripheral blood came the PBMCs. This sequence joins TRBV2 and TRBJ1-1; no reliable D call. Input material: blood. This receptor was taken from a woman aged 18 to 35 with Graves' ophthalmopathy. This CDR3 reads CASRMNTEAFF. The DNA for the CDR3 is TGTGCCAGCAGGATGAACACTGAAGCTTTCTTT.